The T cell receptor beta chain described here comes from a study of cytomegalovirus exposure and HLA in healthy donors. Study-wide context: Early on, a data release was issued that held 80 million to 90 million unique TCRs from HLA-typed donors. Study results and caveats: Later analysis associated a missense DCLRE1C variant with TCR beta V- and J-gene trimming. Being productive about 90% or about 30% of the time was typical of most TCR beta V segments in an earlier analysis. CMV serostatus alone was available as immune exposure information.

On this clone itself: Its matching antigen is unknown.

This CDR3 has 15 residues. J lost 6 bases, V lost 6 bases, and 9 bases had no gene match. The germline CDR1 and CDR2 sequences are MNHEY and SVGAGI. In the PCR, 60 Vbeta and 13 Jbeta primers were used. Assay used: immunoSEQ multiplex PCR; TCRdb lists only in-frame clones, some missing. The table has 100,000 to 140,000 clones, 65% to 85% seen once. Specimen: PBMCs. This receptor was taken from a man younger than 35 in good health and CMV-seronegative. The rearrangement uses TRBV6-5 and TRBJ1-5; TRBD1 aligns across 9 bases. The CDR3 reads CASSSRQGVGQPQHF. Written as DNA, the CDR3 is TGTGCCAGCAGCTCCCGACAGGGGGTAGGTCAGCCCCAGCATTTT.